A selection of T cell receptor beta chains follows, all from one sample in a study of low-dose radiotherapy and immunotherapy resistance in tumors. MiXCR, run by TCRdb on the reads, gives a single entry per CDR3 protein. The sample holds tens of thousands of distinct CDR3 sequences, approximately 26% seen once. The sequences come from PBMCs, collected before treatment. These receptors were collected from a male donor with rectosigmoid adenocarcinoma. Both conserved end residues are part of each CDR3. Each record gives: CDR3 protein, CDR3 DNA, D gene, V gene, clone size, J gene. D genes are given only for firm matches. Expanded clones are given a class, and other clones once, few, many or no size at all.

CDR3 protein: CASSVNAREGYTF
CDR3 DNA: TGTGCCAGCAGCGTAAACGCCCGTGAGGGCTACACCTTC
D gene: NA
V gene: TRBV9
clone size: many
J gene: TRBJ1-2

CDR3 protein: CASSHPTAFYLCASSGRSTDTQYF
CDR3 DNA: NA
D gene: NA
V gene: TRBV3-1
clone size: NA
J gene: TRBJ2-3

CDR3 protein: CSAVRQDPSYEQYF
CDR3 DNA: TGCAGCGCCGTACGACAGGACCCCTCCTACGAGCAGTACTTC
D gene: NA
V gene: TRBV29-1
clone size: many
J gene: TRBJ2-7

CDR3 protein: CASSVARQQETQYF
CDR3 DNA: TGTGCCAGTAGTGTCGCTCGACAGCAAGAGACCCAGTACTTC
D gene: NA
V gene: TRBV19
clone size: many
J gene: TRBJ2-5

CDR3 protein: CASSPLNAGEGSPLHF
CDR3 DNA: TGCGCCAGCAGCCCCTTGAATGCAGGGGAGGGCTCACCCCTCCACTTT
D gene: NA
V gene: TRBV5-1
clone size: NA
J gene: TRBJ1-6

CDR3 protein: CATREPGGELFF
CDR3 DNA: TGTGCCACCCGGGAGCCCGGCGGGGAGCTGTTTTTT
D gene: NA
V gene: TRBV7-9
clone size: many
J gene: TRBJ2-2

CDR3 protein: CASSSGIGNEQFF
CDR3 DNA: TGTGCCAGCAGTAGTGGGATCGGGAATGAGCAGTTCTTC
D gene: NA
V gene: TRBV7-9
clone size: NA
J gene: TRBJ2-1

CDR3 protein: CASSSTGYAGELFF
CDR3 DNA: TGTGCCAGCAGCTCAACAGGGTACGCCGGGGAGCTGTTTTTT
D gene: NA
V gene: TRBV11-2
clone size: few
J gene: TRBJ2-2

CDR3 protein: CASSDRTELRYEQYF
CDR3 DNA: TGCGCCAGCAGCGACAGGACGGAGCTTCGCTACGAGCAGTACTTC
D gene: NA
V gene: TRBV5-1
clone size: many
J gene: TRBJ2-7

CDR3 protein: CASSGGQGLNTGELFF
CDR3 DNA: TGTGCCAGCAGTGGGGGACAGGGACTGAACACCGGGGAGCTGTTTTTT
D gene: TRBD1
V gene: TRBV12-3/TRBV12-4
clone size: many
J gene: TRBJ2-2

CDR3 protein: CASSSRDYRGRGAFF
CDR3 DNA: TGTGCCAGCAGTTCCAGAGATTACAGGGGGCGCGGAGCTTTCTTT
D gene: TRBD1
V gene: TRBV12-3/TRBV12-4
clone size: many
J gene: TRBJ1-1

CDR3 protein: CASSGAGTGRSYEQYF
CDR3 DNA: TGTGCCAGCAGCGGAGCCGGGACAGGGAGGTCCTACGAGCAGTACTTC
D gene: TRBD1
V gene: TRBV5-4
clone size: few
J gene: TRBJ2-7

CDR3 protein: CASSSTDRETGTQYF
CDR3 DNA: TGTGCCAGCAGTTCCACGGACAGGGAAACGGGGACCCAGTACTTC
D gene: TRBD1
V gene: TRBV6-6
clone size: many
J gene: TRBJ2-5

CDR3 protein: CASSPGQGARTQYF
CDR3 DNA: TGTGCCAGCAGCCCCGGACAGGGGGCGAGGACCCAGTACTTC
D gene: TRBD1
V gene: TRBV6-2/TRBV6-3
clone size: NA
J gene: TRBJ2-5